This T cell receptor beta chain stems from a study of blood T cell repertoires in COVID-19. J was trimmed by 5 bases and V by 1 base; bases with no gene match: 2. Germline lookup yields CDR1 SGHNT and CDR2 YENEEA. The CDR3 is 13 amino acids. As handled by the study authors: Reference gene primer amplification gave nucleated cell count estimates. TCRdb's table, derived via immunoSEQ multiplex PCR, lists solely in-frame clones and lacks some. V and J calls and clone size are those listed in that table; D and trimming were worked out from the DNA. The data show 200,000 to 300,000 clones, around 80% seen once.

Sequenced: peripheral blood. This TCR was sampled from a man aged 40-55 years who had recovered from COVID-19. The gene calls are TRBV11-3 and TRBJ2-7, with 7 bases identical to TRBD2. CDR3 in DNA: TGTGCCAGCAGCTTAGTGGGAGGGAACGAGCAGTACTTC. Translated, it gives CASSLVGGNEQYF.